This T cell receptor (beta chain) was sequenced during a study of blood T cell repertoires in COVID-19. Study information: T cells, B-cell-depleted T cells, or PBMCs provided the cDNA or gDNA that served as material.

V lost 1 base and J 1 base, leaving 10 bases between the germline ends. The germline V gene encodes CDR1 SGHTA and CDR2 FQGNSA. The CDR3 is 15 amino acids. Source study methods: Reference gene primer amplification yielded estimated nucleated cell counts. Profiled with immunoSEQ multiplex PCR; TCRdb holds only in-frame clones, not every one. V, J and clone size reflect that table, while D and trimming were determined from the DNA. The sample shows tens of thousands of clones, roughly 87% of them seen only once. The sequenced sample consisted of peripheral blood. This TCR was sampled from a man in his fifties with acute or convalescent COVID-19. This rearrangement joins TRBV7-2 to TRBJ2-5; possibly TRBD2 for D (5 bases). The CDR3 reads CASSLGGEAQETQYF. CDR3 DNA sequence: TGTGCCAGCAGCTTAGGGGGAGAGGCCCAAGAGACCCAGTACTTC.